The 3 T cell receptor beta chains below come from one sample, sequenced in a study of shared clonotypes between healthy human individuals. The method was immunoSEQ multiplex PCR; TCRdb's version includes in-frame clones alone and lacks a portion of them. This sample has about 1 million clones, with approximately 68% found just once. The sample comprised memory CD4+ T cells sorted from blood. This sample's subset: CD45RA-negative fraction. These receptor sequences come from a man younger than 35 in good health.

The J gene is TRBJ2-3, the V gene TRBV7-9, with a weak D call TRBD2 (5 bases). Germline assignment: CDR1 SEHNR and CDR2 FQNEAQ (reference sequence). CDR3 length equals 15 residues. The ends were cut back, 1 base at V and 2 bases at J, with 10 bases in the middle. The CDR3 coding sequence is TGTGCCAGCAGCTTAGTGGCGGGTAACACAGATACGCAGTATTTT. This translates into CASSLVAGNTDTQYF.

This sequence joins TRBV19 and TRBJ1-5; no definite D call. This CDR3 has 12 residues. The V end lost 7 bases, the J end lost 2 bases, and 6 bases lay between the germline ends. Germline CDR1 LNHDA, CDR2 SQIVND (reference sequence). CDR3 DNA sequence: TGTGCCAGTAATAACCGCAATCAGCCCCAGCATTTT. The encoded protein is CASNNRNQPQHF.

In this sample, this clone turned up a few times. Other DNA sequences in the sample encode the same CDR3. This chain links TRBV5-4 with TRBJ2-3; D perhaps matches TRBD2 (5 bases). Germline CDR1 and CDR2: SGHNT and YYREEE (reference sequence). This CDR3 spans 16 amino acids. V dropped 2 bases and J dropped 1 base, with 14 bases sitting between them. For the CDR3, the DNA is TGTGCCAGCAGCTTAGACCCTAGCCTTGGCACAGATACGCAGTATTTT. Amino acids: CASSLDPSLGTDTQYF.